One sample yielded the 5 T cell receptor beta chains listed below, sequenced in a study of radiotherapy plus CTLA-4 blockade in lung cancer. The protocol was immunoSEQ multiplex PCR, while the TCRdb copy is restricted to in-frame clones and leaves out a portion. This table holds 25,000 to 40,000 clones, approximately 70% found once. This sample comprised peripheral blood, obtained from a patient treated with radiotherapy plus ipilimumab. The receptors were gathered from a human donor with non-small cell lung cancer who had stable disease on radiotherapy plus ipilimumab.

V gene TRBV19 combines with J gene TRBJ2-2; 10 bases match TRBD2. Germline lookup yields CDR1 LNHDA and CDR2 SQIVND (reference sequence). The J segment lost 6 bases and the V segment lost 4 bases, leaving 11 bases of the junction unmatched. CDR3 length equals 17 residues. The CDR3 spells CASSTRKREGGAGELFF. The CDR3 coding sequence is TGTGCCAGTAGTACACGAAAGCGGGAGGGTGGGGCCGGGGAGCTGTTTTTT.

The gene calls are TRBV5-4 and TRBJ2-2; 13 bases are a match to TRBD2. V gave up 4 bases and J gave up 4 bases; unmatched junction bases: 10. The CDR3 spans 18 residues. From germline, CDR1 is SGHNT and CDR2 YYREEE (reference sequence). The chain's CDR3 is CASSTELAGGPGTGELFF. The CDR3 DNA is TGTGCCAGCAGCACCGAACTAGCGGGAGGGCCGGGCACCGGGGAGCTGTTTTTT.

The chain carries TRBV19 and TRBJ1-2; D remains unclear. The germline CDR1 and CDR2 sequences are LNHDA and SQIVND (reference sequence). V lost 7 bases and J 9 bases, leaving 12 bases between the germline ends. The CDR3 contains 11 residues. The CDR3 here is CASMEERRYTF. For the CDR3, the DNA is TGTGCCAGTATGGAGGAGAGGCGCTACACCTTC. Looking up the rest from reference TRBV19 and TRBJ1-2 gives the full variable domain: DGGITQSPKYLFRKEGQNVTLSCEQNLNHDAMYWYRQDPGQGLRLIYYSQIVNDFQKGDIAEGYSVSREKKESFPLTVTSAQKNPTAFYLCASMEERRYTFGSGTRLTVV.

The genes are TRBV6-6 and TRBJ2-7; D remains unclear. Germline V gene data show CDR1 as MNHNY and CDR2 as SVGAGI (reference sequence). Trimming removed 4 bases from V and 3 bases from J, with 16 bases in between. The CDR3 loop spans 15 amino acids. The CDR3, as DNA: TGTGCCAGCAGTTCCCTCCAAGGCGGCCTCTACGAGCAGTACTTC. Amino acids: CASSSLQGGLYEQYF.

The rearrangement links TRBV5-4 to TRBJ2-1; a possible D gene is TRBD1 (6 bases). Deletions cut 4 bases from V and 4 bases from J, with 24 bases between. This CDR3 contains 18 residues. Germline assignment: CDR1 SGHNT and CDR2 YYREEE (reference sequence). This CDR3 is CASSQQPMTGAQYNEQFF. Written as DNA, the CDR3 is TGTGCCAGCAGCCAACAACCCATGACAGGAGCCCAGTACAATGAGCAGTTCTTC. Drawing the rest from reference TRBV5-4 and TRBJ2-1, the complete variable domain is ETGVTQSPTHLIKTRGQQVTLRCSSQSGHNTVSWYQQALGQGPQFIFQYYREEENGRGNFPPRFSGLQFPNYSSELNVNALELDDSALYLCASSQQPMTGAQYNEQFFGPGTRLTVL.